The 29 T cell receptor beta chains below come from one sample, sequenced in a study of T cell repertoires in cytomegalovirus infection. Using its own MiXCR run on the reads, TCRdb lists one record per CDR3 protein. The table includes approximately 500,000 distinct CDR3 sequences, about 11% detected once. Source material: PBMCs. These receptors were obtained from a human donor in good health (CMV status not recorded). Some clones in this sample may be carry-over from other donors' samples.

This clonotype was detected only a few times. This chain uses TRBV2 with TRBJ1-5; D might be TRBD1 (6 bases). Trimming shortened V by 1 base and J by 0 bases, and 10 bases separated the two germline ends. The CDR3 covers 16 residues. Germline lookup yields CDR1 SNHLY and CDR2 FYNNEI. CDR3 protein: CASSEGTDYSNQPQHF. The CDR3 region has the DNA TGTGCCAGCAGTGAAGGGACAGACTATAGCAATCAGCCCCAGCATTTT.

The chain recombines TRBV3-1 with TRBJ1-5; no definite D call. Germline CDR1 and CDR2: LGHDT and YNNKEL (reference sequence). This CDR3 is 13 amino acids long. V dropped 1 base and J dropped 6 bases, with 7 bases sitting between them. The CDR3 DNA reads TGTGCCAGCAGCCAAGTGAAGGGTCAGCCCCAGCATTTT. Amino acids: CASSQVKGQPQHF.

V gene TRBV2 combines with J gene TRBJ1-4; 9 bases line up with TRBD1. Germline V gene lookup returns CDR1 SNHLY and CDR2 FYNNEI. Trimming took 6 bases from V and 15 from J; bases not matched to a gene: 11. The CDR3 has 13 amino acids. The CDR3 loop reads CASRGETGGTVFF. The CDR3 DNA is TGTGCCAGCAGGGGGGAGACAGGGGGAACGGTGTTTTTT.

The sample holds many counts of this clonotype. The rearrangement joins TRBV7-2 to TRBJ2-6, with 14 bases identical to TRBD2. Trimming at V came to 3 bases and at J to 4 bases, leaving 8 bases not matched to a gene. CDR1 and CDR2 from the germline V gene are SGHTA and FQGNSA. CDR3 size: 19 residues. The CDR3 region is CASSFGGGLAGAGANVLTF. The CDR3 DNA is TGTGCCAGCAGCTTCGGAGGGGGACTAGCGGGAGCCGGGGCCAACGTCCTGACTTTC.

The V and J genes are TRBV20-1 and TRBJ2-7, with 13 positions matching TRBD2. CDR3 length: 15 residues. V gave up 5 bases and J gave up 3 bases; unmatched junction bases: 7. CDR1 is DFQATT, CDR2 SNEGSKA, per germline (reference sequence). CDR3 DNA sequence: TGCAGTGCTGATAGGACTAGCGGGAGTTACTACGAGCAGTACTTC. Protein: CSADRTSGSYYEQYF.

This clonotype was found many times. In DNA form, the CDR3 reads TGTGCCAGCAGCCAAGACCAGGGGAACTATGGCTACACCTTC. This gives the protein CASSQDQGNYGYTF. The chain uses TRBV4-2 and TRBJ1-2; perhaps TRBD1 as D (6 bases). Trimming removed 0 bases at V and 2 bases at J, with 7 bases between. The CDR3 is 14 residues long. The V gene's germline CDR1 is LGHNA and CDR2 YNFKEQ.

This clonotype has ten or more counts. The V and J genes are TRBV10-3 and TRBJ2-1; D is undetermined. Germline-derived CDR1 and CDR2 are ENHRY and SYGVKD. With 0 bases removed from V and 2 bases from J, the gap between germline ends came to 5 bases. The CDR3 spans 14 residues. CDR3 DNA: TGTGCCATCAGTGAGTCGAGCACCTACAATGAGCAGTTCTTC. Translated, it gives CAISESSTYNEQFF.

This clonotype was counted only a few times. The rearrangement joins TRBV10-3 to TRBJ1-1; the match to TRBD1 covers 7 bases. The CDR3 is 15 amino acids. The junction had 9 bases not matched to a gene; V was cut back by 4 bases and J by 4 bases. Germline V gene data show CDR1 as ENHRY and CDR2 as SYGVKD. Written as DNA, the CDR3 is TGTGCCATCAGTGCTAACACAGGGGTCGGCACTGAAGCTTTCTTT. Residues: CAISANTGVGTEAFF.

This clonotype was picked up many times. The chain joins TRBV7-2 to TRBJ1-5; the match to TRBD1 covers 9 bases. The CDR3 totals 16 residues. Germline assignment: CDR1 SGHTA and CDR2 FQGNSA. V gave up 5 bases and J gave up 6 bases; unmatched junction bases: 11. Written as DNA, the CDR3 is TGTGCCAGCAGCATCCTCGGGACAGGGAACGGTCAGCCCCAGCATTTT. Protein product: CASSILGTGNGQPQHF.

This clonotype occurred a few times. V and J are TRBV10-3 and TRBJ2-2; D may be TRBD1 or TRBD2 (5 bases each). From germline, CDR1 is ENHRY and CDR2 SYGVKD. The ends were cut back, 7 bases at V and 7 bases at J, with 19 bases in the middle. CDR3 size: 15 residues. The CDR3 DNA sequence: TGTGCCATCACTCCCGGCGAGGGGCGAGGCGGGGAGCTGTTTTTT. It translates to CAITPGEGRGGELFF.

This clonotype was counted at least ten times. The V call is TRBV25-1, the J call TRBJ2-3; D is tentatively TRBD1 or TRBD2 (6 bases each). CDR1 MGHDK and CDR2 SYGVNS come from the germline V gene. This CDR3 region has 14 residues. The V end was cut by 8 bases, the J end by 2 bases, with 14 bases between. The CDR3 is CASGYGGNTDTQYF. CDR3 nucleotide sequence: TGTGCCAGCGGCTACGGGGGCAACACAGATACGCAGTATTTT.

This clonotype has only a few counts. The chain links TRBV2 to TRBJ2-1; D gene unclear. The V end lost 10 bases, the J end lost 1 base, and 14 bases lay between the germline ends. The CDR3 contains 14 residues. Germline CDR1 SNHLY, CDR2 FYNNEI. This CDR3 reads CATQAYMSYNEQFF. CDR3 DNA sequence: TGTGCCACCCAAGCGTATATGTCCTACAATGAGCAGTTCTTC.

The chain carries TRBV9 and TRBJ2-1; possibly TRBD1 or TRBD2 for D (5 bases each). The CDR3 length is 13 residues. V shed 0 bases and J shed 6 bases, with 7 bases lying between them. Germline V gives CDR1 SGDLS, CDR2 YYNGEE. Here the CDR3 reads CASSVGGANEQFF. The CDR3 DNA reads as TGTGCCAGCAGCGTAGGAGGGGCCAATGAGCAGTTCTTC.

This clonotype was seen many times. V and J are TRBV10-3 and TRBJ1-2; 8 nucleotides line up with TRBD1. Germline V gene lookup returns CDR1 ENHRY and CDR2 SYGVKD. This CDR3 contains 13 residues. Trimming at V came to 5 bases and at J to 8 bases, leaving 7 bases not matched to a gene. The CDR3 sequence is CAISQDRDEGYTF. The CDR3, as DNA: TGTGCCATCAGTCAGGACAGGGACGAAGGCTACACCTTC.

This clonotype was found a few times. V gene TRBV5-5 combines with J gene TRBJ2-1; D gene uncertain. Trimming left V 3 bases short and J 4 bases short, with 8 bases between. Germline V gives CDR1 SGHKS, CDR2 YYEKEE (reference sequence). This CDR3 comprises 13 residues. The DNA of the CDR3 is TGTGCCAGCAGCTCCGAGACTTACAATGAGCAGTTCTTC. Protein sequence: CASSSETYNEQFF.

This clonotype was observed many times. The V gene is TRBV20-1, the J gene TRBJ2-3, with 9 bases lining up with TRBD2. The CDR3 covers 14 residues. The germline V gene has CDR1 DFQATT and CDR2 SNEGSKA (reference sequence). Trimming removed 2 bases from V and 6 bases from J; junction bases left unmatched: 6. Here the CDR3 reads CSARRPSGVDTQYF. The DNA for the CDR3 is TGCAGTGCTAGAAGGCCTAGCGGGGTGGATACGCAGTATTTT.

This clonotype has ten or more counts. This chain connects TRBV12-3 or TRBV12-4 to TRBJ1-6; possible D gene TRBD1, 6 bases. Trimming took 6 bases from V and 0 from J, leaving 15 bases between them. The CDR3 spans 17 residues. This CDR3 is CASSIRDMSSYNSPLHF. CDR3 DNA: TGTGCCAGCAGCATCCGGGACATGAGCTCCTATAATTCACCCCTCCACTTT.

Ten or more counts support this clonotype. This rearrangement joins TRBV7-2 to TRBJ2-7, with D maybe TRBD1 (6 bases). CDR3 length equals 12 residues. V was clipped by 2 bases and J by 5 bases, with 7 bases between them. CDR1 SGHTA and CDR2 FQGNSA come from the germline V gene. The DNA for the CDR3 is TGTGCCAGCAGCTTACAGGGGAACGAGCAGTACTTC. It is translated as CASSLQGNEQYF.

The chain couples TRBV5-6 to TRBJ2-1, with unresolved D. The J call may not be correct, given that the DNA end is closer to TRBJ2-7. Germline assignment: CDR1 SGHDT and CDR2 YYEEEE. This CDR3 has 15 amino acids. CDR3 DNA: TGTGCCAGCAACTCTACCGGGCTCCGGACGAATGAGCAGTACTTC. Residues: CASNSTGLRTNEQYF.

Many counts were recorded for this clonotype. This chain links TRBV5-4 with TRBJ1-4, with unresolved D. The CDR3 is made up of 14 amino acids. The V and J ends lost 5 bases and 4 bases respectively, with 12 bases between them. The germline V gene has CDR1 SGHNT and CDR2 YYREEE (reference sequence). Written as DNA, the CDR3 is TGTGCCAGCAGTCGGGCCATAAATAATGAAAAACTGTTTTTT. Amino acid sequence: CASSRAINNEKLFF.

CDR3 sequence (DNA): TGTGCCAGCAGCCAATCTACAGTTCAGCCCCAGCATTTT. Amino acids: CASSQSTVQPQHF. The rearrangement links TRBV3-1 to TRBJ1-5; no reliable D call. V lost 2 bases, J lost 6 bases, and 8 bases lay in between. This CDR3 region has 13 residues. Germline lookup yields CDR1 LGHDT and CDR2 YNNKEL (reference sequence).

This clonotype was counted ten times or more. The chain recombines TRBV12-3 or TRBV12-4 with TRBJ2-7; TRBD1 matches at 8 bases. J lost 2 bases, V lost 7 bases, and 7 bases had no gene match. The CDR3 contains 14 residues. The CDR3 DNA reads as TGTGCCAGCACCTCTTTACAGGGGGCCTACGAGCAGTACTTC. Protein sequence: CASTSLQGAYEQYF.

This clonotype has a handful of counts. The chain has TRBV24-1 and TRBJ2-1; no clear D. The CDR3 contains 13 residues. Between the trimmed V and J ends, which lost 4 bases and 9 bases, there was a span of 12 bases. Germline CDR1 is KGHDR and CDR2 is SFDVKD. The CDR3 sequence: CATSEGSIGEQFF. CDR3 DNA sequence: TGTGCCACCAGTGAAGGGTCAATAGGTGAGCAGTTCTTC.

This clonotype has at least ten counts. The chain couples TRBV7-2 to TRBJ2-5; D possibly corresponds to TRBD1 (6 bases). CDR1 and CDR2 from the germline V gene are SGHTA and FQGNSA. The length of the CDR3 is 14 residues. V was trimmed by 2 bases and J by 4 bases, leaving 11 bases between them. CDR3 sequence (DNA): TGTGCCAGCAGCTTAAACCGGGACATAGAGACCCAGTACTTC. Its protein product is CASSLNRDIETQYF. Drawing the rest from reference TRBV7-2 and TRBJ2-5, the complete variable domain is GAGVSQSPSNKVTEKGKDVELRCDPISGHTALYWYRQSLGQGLEFLIYFQGNSAPDKSGLPSDRFSAERTGGSVSTLTIQRTQQEDSAVYLCASSLNRDIETQYFGPGTRLLVL.

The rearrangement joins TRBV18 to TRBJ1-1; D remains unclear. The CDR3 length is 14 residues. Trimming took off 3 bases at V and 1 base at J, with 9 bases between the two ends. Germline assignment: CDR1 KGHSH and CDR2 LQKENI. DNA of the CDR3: TGTGCCAGCTCACCCCTACGGGAGAACACTGAAGCTTTCTTT. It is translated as CASSPLRENTEAFF.

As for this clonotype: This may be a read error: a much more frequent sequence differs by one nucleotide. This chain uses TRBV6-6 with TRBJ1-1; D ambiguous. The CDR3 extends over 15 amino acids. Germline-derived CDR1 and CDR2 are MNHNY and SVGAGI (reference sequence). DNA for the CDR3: TGTACCAGCATCTGGAACCCTTCCGTGAACACTGAAGCTTTCTTT. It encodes CTSIWNPSVNTEAFF.

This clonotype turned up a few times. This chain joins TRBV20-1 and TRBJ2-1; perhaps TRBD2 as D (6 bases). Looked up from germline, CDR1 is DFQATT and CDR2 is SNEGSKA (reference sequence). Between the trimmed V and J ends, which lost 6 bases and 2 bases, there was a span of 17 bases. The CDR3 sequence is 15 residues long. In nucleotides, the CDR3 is TGCAGTGCCACCCGACCAGCGGGTACCTACAATGAGCAGTTCTTC. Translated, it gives CSATRPAGTYNEQFF.

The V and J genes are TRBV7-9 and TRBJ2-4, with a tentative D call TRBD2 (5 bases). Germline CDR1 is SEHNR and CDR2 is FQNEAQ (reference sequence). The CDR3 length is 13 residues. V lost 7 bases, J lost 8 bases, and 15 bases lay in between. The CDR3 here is CASIPPARDIQYF. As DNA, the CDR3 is TGTGCCAGCATCCCTCCTGCGCGGGACATTCAGTACTTC.

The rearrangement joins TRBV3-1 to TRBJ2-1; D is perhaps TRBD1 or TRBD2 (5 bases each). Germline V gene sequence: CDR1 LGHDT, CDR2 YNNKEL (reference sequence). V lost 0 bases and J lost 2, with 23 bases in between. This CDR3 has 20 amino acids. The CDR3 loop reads CASSQDWTPDGGYAYNEQFF. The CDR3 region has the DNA TGTGCCAGCAGCCAAGATTGGACACCTGACGGCGGGTATGCCTACAATGAGCAGTTCTTC.